This record concerns one T cell receptor (beta chain) sequence. Its antigen is unidentified. This sample is part of a study of OX40 agonist ivuxolimab in advanced cancers. Study details: Every patient in dose escalation had hepatocellular carcinoma, melanoma, renal cell or head and neck cancer. Prior anti-PD-1, anti-PD-L1 or anti-CTLA-4 therapy did not bar entry, and 40% to 45% had some.

V gave up 3 bases and J gave up 13 bases, with 7 bases separating them. This CDR3 has 9 residues. CDR1 and CDR2 from the germline V gene are DFQATT and SNEGSKA (reference sequence). Generated by immunoSEQ multiplex PCR, the TCRdb table keeps only in-frame clones and is missing some. The sample yields around 92,000 clones, around 92% seen once. Study outcomes and limitations: There was clonal expansion of CD4+ and CD8+ blood T cells by week 6 at 0.1 to 3.0 mg/kg.

This sequence joins TRBV20-1 and TRBJ2-1, with D tentatively TRBD1 (5 bases). The sample in question was CD4+ or CD8+ T cells sorted from blood, obtained in a trial of the OX40 agonist ivuxolimab. The origin of this receptor is an adult with an advanced solid tumor such as melanoma, head and neck, liver or kidney cancer. CDR3 amino acids: CSARGPQFF. In DNA, the CDR3 is TGCAGTGCTAGGGGGCCCCAGTTCTTC.